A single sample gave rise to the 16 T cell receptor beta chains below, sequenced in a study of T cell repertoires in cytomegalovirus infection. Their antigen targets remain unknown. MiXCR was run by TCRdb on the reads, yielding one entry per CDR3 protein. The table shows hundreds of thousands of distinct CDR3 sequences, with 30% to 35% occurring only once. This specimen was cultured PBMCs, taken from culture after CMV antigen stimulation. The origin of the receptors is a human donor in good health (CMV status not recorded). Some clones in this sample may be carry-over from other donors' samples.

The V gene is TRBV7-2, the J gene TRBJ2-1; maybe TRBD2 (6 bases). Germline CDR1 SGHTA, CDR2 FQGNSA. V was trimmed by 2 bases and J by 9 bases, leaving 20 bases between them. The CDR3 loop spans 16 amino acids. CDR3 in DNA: TGTGCCAGCAGCTTATCGACTAGTGGGAAATGGGGTGAGCAGTTCTTC. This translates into CASSLSTSGKWGEQFF. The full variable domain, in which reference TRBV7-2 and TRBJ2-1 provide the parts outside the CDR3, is GAGVSQSPSNKVTEKGKDVELRCDPISGHTALYWYRQSLGQGLEFLIYFQGNSAPDKSGLPSDRFSAERTGGSVSTLTIQRTQQEDSAVYLCASSLSTSGKWGEQFFGPGTRLTVL.

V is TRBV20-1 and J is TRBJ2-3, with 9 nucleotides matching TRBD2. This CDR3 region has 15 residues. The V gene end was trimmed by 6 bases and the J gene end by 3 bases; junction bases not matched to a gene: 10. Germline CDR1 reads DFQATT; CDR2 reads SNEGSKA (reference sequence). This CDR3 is CSARLSGSSTDTQYF. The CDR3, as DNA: TGCAGTGCCAGACTTAGCGGGAGCTCGACAGATACGCAGTATTTT.

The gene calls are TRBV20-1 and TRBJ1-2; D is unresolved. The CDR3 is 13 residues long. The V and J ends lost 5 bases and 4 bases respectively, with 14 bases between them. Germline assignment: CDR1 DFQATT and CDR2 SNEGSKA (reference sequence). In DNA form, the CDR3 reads TGCAGTGCTCCACTTACTGTACTCTATGGCTACACCTTC. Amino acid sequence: CSAPLTVLYGYTF.

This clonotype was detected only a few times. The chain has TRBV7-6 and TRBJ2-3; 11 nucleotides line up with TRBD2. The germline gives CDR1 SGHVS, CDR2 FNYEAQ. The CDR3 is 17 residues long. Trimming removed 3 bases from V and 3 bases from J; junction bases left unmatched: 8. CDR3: CASSLEVAGGLTDTQYF. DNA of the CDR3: TGTGCCAGCAGCTTGGAAGTAGCGGGAGGGCTAACAGATACGCAGTATTTT.

The chain's CDR3 is CASSIPGTPNTGELFF. The DNA of the CDR3 is TGTGCCAGCAGCATACCCGGGACGCCGAACACCGGGGAGCTGTTTTTT. The J gene is TRBJ2-2, the V gene TRBV11-2; D is possibly TRBD1 or TRBD2 (5 bases each). The V end was cut by 5 bases, the J end by 0 bases, with 13 bases between. The V gene's germline CDR1 is SGHAT and CDR2 FQNNGV. This CDR3 spans 16 amino acids.

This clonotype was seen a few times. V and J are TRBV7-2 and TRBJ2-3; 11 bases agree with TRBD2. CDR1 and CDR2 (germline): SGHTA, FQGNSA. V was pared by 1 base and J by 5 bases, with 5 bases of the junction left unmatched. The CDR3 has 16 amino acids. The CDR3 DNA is TGTGCCAGCAGCTTAGGGCTAGCGGGAGGTGGAGATACGCAGTATTTT. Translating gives CASSLGLAGGGDTQYF.

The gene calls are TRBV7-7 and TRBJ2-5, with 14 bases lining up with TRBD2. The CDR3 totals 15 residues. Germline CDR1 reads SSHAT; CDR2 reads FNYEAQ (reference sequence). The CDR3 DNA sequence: TGTGCTGGCAGCCCGAGACTAGCGGGGGGGGAGACCCAGTACTTC. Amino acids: CAGSPRLAGGETQYF.

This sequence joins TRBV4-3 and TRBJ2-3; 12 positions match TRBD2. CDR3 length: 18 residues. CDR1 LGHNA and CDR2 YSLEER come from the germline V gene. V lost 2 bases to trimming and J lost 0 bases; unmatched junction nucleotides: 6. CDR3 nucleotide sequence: TGCGCCAGCAGCCAACAACCCCTAGCGGGAGGGAGCACAGATACGCAGTATTTT. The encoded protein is CASSQQPLAGGSTDTQYF.

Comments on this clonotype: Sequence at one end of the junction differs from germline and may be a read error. The CDR3 DNA reads as TGTGCCAGCAGCGTAAACGCCCGGGGCGCGACCGGGGCCAACGTCCCGACTTTC. Translated, it gives CASSVNARGATGANVPTF. This chain links TRBV7-3 with TRBJ2-6; D is perhaps TRBD1 or TRBD2 (5 bases each). CDR1 and CDR2 from the germline V gene are SGHTA and FQGTGA. The CDR3 is 18 residues long.

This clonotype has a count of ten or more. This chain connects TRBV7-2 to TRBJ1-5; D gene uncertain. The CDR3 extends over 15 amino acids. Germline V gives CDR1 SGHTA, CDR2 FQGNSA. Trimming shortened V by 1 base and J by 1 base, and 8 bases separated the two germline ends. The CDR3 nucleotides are TGTGCCAGCAGCTTAGGGTTGGGGAGCAATCAGCCCCAGCATTTT. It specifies CASSLGLGSNQPQHF.

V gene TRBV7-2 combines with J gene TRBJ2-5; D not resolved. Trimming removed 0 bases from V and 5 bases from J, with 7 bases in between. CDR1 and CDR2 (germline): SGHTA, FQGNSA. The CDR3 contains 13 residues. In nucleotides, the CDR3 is TGTGCCAGCAGCTTAGCTGCCTGGGAGACCCAGTACTTC. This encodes CASSLAAWETQYF. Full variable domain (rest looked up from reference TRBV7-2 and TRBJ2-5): GAGVSQSPSNKVTEKGKDVELRCDPISGHTALYWYRQSLGQGLEFLIYFQGNSAPDKSGLPSDRFSAERTGGSVSTLTIQRTQQEDSAVYLCASSLAAWETQYFGPGTRLLVL.

The CDR3 DNA reads TGTGCCAGCAATTGGAGGGGGCACGAGCAGTACTTC. Protein product: CASNWRGHEQYF. The chain recombines TRBV28 with TRBJ2-7, with D possibly TRBD1 on 7 matching bases. The CDR3 contains 12 residues. Germline-derived CDR1 and CDR2 are MDHEN and SYDVKM. Deletions cut 7 bases from V and 5 bases from J, with 12 bases between.

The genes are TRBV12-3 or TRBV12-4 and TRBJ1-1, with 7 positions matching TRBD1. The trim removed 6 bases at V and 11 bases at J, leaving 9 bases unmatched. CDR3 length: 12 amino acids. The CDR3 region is CASSHDRVDAFF. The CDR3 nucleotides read TGTGCCAGCAGCCACGACAGGGTGGATGCTTTCTTT.

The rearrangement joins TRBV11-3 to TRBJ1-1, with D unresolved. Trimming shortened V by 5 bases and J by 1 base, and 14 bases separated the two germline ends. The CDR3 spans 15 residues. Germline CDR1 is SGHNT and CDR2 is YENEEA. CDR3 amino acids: CASSLSPTANTEAFF. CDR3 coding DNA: TGTGCCAGCAGCCTCTCTCCGACGGCGAACACTGAAGCTTTCTTT.

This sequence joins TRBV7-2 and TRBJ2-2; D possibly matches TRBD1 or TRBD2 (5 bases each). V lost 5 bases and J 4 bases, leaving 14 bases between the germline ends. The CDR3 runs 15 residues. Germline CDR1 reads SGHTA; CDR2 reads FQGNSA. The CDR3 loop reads CASSLYRDPTGELFF. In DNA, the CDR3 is TGTGCCAGCAGCCTGTATAGGGACCCCACCGGGGAGCTGTTTTTT.

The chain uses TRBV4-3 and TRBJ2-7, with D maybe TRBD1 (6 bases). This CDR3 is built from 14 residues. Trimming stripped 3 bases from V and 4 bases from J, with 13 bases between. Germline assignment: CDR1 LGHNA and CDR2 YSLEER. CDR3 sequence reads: CASSQLQGMYEQYF. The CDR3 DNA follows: TGCGCCAGCAGCCAGCTGCAGGGGATGTACGAGCAGTACTTC.